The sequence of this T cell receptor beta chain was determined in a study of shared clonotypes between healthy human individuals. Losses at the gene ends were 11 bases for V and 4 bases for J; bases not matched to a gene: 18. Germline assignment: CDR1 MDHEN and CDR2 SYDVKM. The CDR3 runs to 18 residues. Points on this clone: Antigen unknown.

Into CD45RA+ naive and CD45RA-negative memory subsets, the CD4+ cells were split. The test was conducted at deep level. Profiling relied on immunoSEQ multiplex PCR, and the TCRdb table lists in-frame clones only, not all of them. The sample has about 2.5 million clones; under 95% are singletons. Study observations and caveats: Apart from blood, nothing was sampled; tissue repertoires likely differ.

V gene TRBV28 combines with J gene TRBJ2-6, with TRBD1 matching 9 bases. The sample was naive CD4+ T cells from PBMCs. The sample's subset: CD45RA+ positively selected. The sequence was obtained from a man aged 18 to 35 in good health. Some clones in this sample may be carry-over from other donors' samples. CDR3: CASLPLPGTGYGANVLTF. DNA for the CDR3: TGTGCCTCGTTACCCCTTCCCGGGACAGGGTACGGGGCCAACGTCCTGACTTTC.